The present T cell receptor (beta chain) was sequenced within a study of OX40 agonist ivuxolimab in advanced cancers. For the study at large: The patients' treatment was ivuxolimab, an agonistic anti-OX40 (CD134) antibody.

Profiled with immunoSEQ multiplex PCR; TCRdb holds only in-frame clones, not every one. The sample consists of about 24,000 clones, about two thirds of them appearing once. The clonotype was recovered from an adult with an advanced solid tumor such as melanoma, head and neck, liver or kidney cancer. The sequences come from CD4+ or CD8+ T cells sorted from blood, collected in a trial of the OX40 agonist ivuxolimab.

The CDR3 nucleotides are TGTGCCAGCCGACAGCTCCAGCAGCCCCAGCATTTT. It is translated as CASRQLQQPQHF. The chain combines TRBV6-1 with TRBJ1-5, with D perhaps TRBD1 (5 bases). Germline V gives CDR1 MNHNS, CDR2 SASEGT. V lost 8 bases and J lost 7, with 12 bases in between. The CDR3 is 12 amino acids.